Following are 26 T cell receptor beta chains from one sample sequenced in a study of cytotoxic CD8 clonotypes in ibrutinib-treated CLL. TCRdb's table, derived via immunoSEQ multiplex PCR, lists solely in-frame clones and lacks some. The repertoire holds 42,000 or so clones, about two thirds seen once, with about 7% in the top ten. Sequences were derived from PBMCs, sampled at disease progression, from a patient treated with ibrutinib. The receptors were sampled from a human donor with chronic lymphocytic leukemia.

The chain combines TRBV7-9 with TRBJ1-5; 9 positions match TRBD1. V was pared by 5 bases and J by 7 bases, with 9 bases of the junction left unmatched. Germline values: CDR1 SEHNR, CDR2 FQNEAQ (reference sequence). The CDR3 totals 15 residues. Written as DNA, the CDR3 is TGTGCCAGCAGCCTCGGGGGACAGGGTGGGCAGCCCCAGCATTTT. The encoded protein is CASSLGGQGGQPQHF.

Only one count was recorded for this clone. The rearrangement joins TRBV4-2 to TRBJ2-1, with 7 bases that match TRBD1. The length of the CDR3 is 16 residues. Germline V gene sequence: CDR1 LGHNA, CDR2 YNFKEQ. The ends lost 0 bases at V and 10 bases at J; junction bases unmatched: 12. DNA of the CDR3: TGTGCCAGCAGCCAAGACGGGGACAGCCAAAGGAGGGAGCAGTTCTTC. Amino acids: CASSQDGDSQRREQFF.

The chain recombines TRBV18 with TRBJ2-1; maybe TRBD2 (6 bases). Trimming stripped 3 bases from V and 5 bases from J, with 14 bases between. Per germline, CDR1 KGHSH and CDR2 LQKENI. This CDR3 spans 15 amino acids. The DNA of the CDR3 is TGTGCCAGCTCACCCCCCGCTAGCGCCCACAATGAGCAGTTCTTC. This gives the protein CASSPPASAHNEQFF.

This clone showed up just a few times. The chain combines TRBV5-1 with TRBJ2-5; D gene ambiguous. Trimming took off 0 bases at V and 0 bases at J, with 9 bases between the two ends. CDR3 length equals 15 residues. The germline CDR1 and CDR2 sequences are SGHRS and YFSETQ. CDR3: CASSLGPGHQETQYF. CDR3 DNA sequence: TGCGCCAGCAGCTTGGGTCCAGGCCACCAAGAGACCCAGTACTTC. Filled out from reference TRBV5-1 and TRBJ2-5, the complete variable domain reads KAGVTQTPRYLIKTRGQQVTLSCSPISGHRSVSWYQQTPGQGLQFLFEYFSETQRNKGNFPGRFSGRQFSNSRSEMNVSTLELGDSALYLCASSLGPGHQETQYFGPGTRLLVL.

The chain couples TRBV5-6 to TRBJ2-7; 9 positions match TRBD2. Germline loops: CDR1 SGHDT, CDR2 YYEEEE. The CDR3 covers 15 residues. The V segment lost 2 bases and the J segment 6 bases; nucleotides outside the gene matches: 9. The DNA for the CDR3 is TGTGCCAGCAGCTTTAGCGGGAGTGTGAAATCCGAGCAGTACTTC. Protein product: CASSFSGSVKSEQYF. Looking up the rest from reference TRBV5-6 and TRBJ2-7 gives the full variable domain: DAGVTQSPTHLIKTRGQQVTLRCSPKSGHDTVSWYQQALGQGPQFIFQYYEEEERQRGNFPDRFSGHQFPNYSSELNVNALLLGDSALYLCASSFSGSVKSEQYFGPGTRLTVT.

This clone was counted a few times. The J gene is TRBJ2-7, the V gene TRBV27; a possible D gene is TRBD1 (6 bases). Germline V gene data show CDR1 as MNHEY and CDR2 as SMNVEV (reference sequence). CDR3 length: 15 residues. V lost 4 bases and J 0 bases, leaving 13 bases between the germline ends. CDR3 protein: CASSSYTGNSYEQYF. For the CDR3, the DNA is TGTGCCAGCAGTTCCTACACAGGGAACTCCTACGAGCAGTACTTC.

The chain uses TRBV30 and TRBJ2-1, with D perhaps TRBD2 (6 bases). Germline V gives CDR1 GTSNPN, CDR2 SVGIG (reference sequence). V gave up 1 base and J gave up 5 bases, with 9 bases separating them. The CDR3 has 13 residues. The CDR3 DNA reads as TGTGCCTGGAGTGGTAGCGGCAACAATGAGCAGTTCTTC. Amino acids: CAWSGSGNNEQFF.

The V gene is TRBV29-1, the J gene TRBJ1-3; perhaps TRBD1 as D (5 bases). CDR3 size: 18 residues. Germline loops: CDR1 SQVTM, CDR2 ANQGSEA. Trimming took off 6 bases at V and 2 bases at J, with 26 bases between the two ends. The CDR3 loop reads CSVDEGASLVGAGNTIYF. The CDR3 bases are TGCAGCGTAGATGAAGGGGCTTCCTTAGTGGGAGCTGGAAACACCATATATTTT.

This chain links TRBV6-1 with TRBJ2-7; D call uncertain. Germline lookup yields CDR1 MNHNS and CDR2 SASEGT. CDR3 length equals 11 residues. The germline V and J ends were trimmed by 4 bases and 4 bases, with 5 bases remaining between them. In DNA, the CDR3 is TGTGCCAGCAGTGGGATGTACGAGCAGTACTTC. Encoded protein: CASSGMYEQYF.

This chain uses TRBV5-4 with TRBJ1-1; TRBD1 matches 7 bases. V was pared by 4 bases and J by 4 bases, with 16 bases of the junction left unmatched. Looked up from germline, CDR1 is SGHNT and CDR2 is YYREEE (reference sequence). There are 17 residues in the CDR3. CDR3 region: CASSHNGQYRGGTEAFF. The DNA of the CDR3 is TGTGCCAGCAGCCACAATGGCCAATACAGGGGAGGCACTGAAGCTTTCTTT.

This clone appeared a few times. The chain joins TRBV7-9 to TRBJ1-1; possibly TRBD1 for D (6 bases). From germline, CDR1 is SEHNR and CDR2 FQNEAQ (reference sequence). The CDR3 is 13 residues long. V was shortened by 2 bases and J by 8 bases, with 12 bases between the two germline ends. Here the CDR3 DNA reads TGTGCCAGCAGCTTATCAACAGGGAGGGAAGCTTTCTTT. Amino acid sequence: CASSLSTGREAFF.

The V call is TRBV19, the J call TRBJ1-5, with D perhaps matching TRBD1 (6 bases). Deletions cut 6 bases from V and 3 bases from J, with 18 bases between. Germline V gene sequence: CDR1 LNHDA, CDR2 SQIVND (reference sequence). CDR3 size: 16 residues. CDR3 region: CASRLLGAGTNQPQHF. CDR3 DNA: TGTGCCAGTAGACTCCTGGGGGCAGGGACCAATCAGCCCCAGCATTTT.

The chain recombines TRBV19 with TRBJ1-5; D perhaps matches TRBD1 (5 bases). The V and J ends lost 4 bases and 8 bases respectively, with 21 bases between them. The CDR3 spans 16 residues. Germline CDR1 is LNHDA and CDR2 is SQIVND (reference sequence). The CDR3: CASSTLINEGKKPQHF. The CDR3 DNA follows: TGTGCCAGTAGTACCCTAATTAACGAGGGGAAGAAGCCCCAGCATTTT.

V is TRBV27 and J is TRBJ2-5; 10 positions agree with TRBD2. This CDR3 is built from 17 residues. Trimming cost V 6 bases and J 4 bases; bases outside gene matches: 14. Germline V lookup: CDR1 MNHEY, CDR2 SMNVEV (reference sequence). CDR3 DNA sequence: TGTGCCAGCAGGATCGGAGGGTCGGCTAGCGGGGGAGAGACCCAGTACTTC. This translates into CASRIGGSASGGETQYF.

The J gene is TRBJ2-2, the V gene TRBV7-2; no reliable D call. Germline CDR1 reads SGHTA; CDR2 reads FQGNSA. V was pared by 2 bases and J by 6 bases, with 10 bases between. The CDR3 contains 14 residues. CDR3 DNA sequence: TGTGCCAGCAGCTTACTGAGTGCGGCCGGGGAGCTGTTTTTT. Its translation is CASSLLSAAGELFF.

The chain is built from TRBV27 and TRBJ1-2, with D maybe TRBD1 (5 bases). Germline CDR1 is MNHEY and CDR2 is SMNVEV (reference sequence). This CDR3 has 13 residues. The V end lost 5 bases, the J end lost 2 bases, and 9 bases lay between the germline ends. The CDR3 DNA reads TGTGCCAGCAGTCGGGGCACAAACTATGGCTACACCTTC. Translation gives CASSRGTNYGYTF.

This clone was found a few times. The gene calls are TRBV5-1 and TRBJ2-2; D perhaps matches TRBD1 (5 bases). In germline, CDR1 is SGHRS, CDR2 YFSETQ. Trimming took 4 bases from V and 1 from J, leaving 11 bases between them. This CDR3 is 15 amino acids long. The CDR3 region is CASSQGFRNTGELFF. The CDR3 DNA is TGCGCCAGCAGCCAGGGTTTCCGGAACACCGGGGAGCTGTTTTTT.

This chain joins TRBV4-1 and TRBJ2-2, with D possibly being TRBD2 (5 bases). The CDR3 covers 14 residues. CDR1 MGHRA and CDR2 YSYEKL come from the germline V gene. V dropped 10 bases and J dropped 1 base, with 13 bases sitting between them. The CDR3 protein is CATELGLNTGELFF. CDR3 in DNA: TGCGCCACCGAACTAGGATTGAACACCGGGGAGCTGTTTTTT.

CDR3 sequence: CASSAVGAGGRTDTQYF. CDR3 in DNA: TGCGCCAGCAGCGCGGTGGGAGCGGGAGGGCGGACAGATACGCAGTATTTT. The chain uses TRBV4-1 and TRBJ2-3, with 10 positions matching TRBD2. V shed 5 bases, J shed 3 bases, and the junction held 11 bases outside the gene matches. The CDR3 runs 17 residues. Looked up from germline, CDR1 is MGHRA and CDR2 is YSYEKL.

The chain links TRBV5-1 to TRBJ2-1; possible D gene TRBD2, 5 bases. V gave up 0 bases and J gave up 4 bases, with 11 bases separating them. Germline V gene lookup returns CDR1 SGHRS and CDR2 YFSETQ. CDR3 length equals 15 residues. CDR3 in amino acids: CASSLVGGPYNEQFF. The CDR3 nucleotides are TGCGCCAGCAGCTTGGTTGGCGGGCCGTACAATGAGCAGTTCTTC.

The chain joins TRBV19 to TRBJ1-3; D unresolved. Per the germline V gene, CDR1 is LNHDA and CDR2 is SQIVND (reference sequence). Trimming shortened V by 3 bases and J by 0 bases, and 6 bases separated the two germline ends. The CDR3 loop spans 14 amino acids. The CDR3 DNA follows: TGTGCCAGTAGTATCTCCGGCTCTGGAAACACCATATATTTT. It encodes CASSISGSGNTIYF.

J is TRBJ2-5 and V is TRBV5-1; 10 bases match TRBD2. The CDR3 covers 17 residues. Germline V CDR1 and CDR2: SGHRS, YFSETQ. V shed 0 bases, J shed 4 bases, and the junction held 9 bases outside the gene matches. The CDR3 bases are TGCGCCAGCAGCTTGGCCTCTAGCGGGAGTTATTTAGAGACCCAGTACTTC. Translated: CASSLASSGSYLETQYF.

This chain joins TRBV30 and TRBJ1-5; 8 bases align to TRBD1. Unmatched junction bases numbered 9, after V lost 2 bases and J lost 6 bases. Germline CDR1 is GTSNPN and CDR2 is SVGIG (reference sequence). CDR3 length equals 15 residues. Here the CDR3 reads CAWSTRTGSVQPQHF. The CDR3 DNA sequence: TGTGCCTGGAGTACCAGGACAGGGTCGGTTCAGCCCCAGCATTTT.

The chain couples TRBV30 to TRBJ2-7, with TRBD1 matching 7 bases. V shed 6 bases, J shed 3 bases, and the junction held 2 bases outside the gene matches. Germline lookup yields CDR1 GTSNPN and CDR2 SVGIG (reference sequence). The CDR3 is 11 amino acids. CDR3 nucleotides: TGTGCCTGCCAGGGGGACTACGAGCAGTACTTC. The encoded protein is CACQGDYEQYF.

This clone was picked up a small number of times. The rearrangement uses TRBV6-5 and TRBJ2-1; a possible D gene is TRBD1 (5 bases). V lost 5 bases to trimming and J lost 8 bases, with 10 bases between them. CDR3 length: 12 amino acids. Germline lookup yields CDR1 MNHEY and CDR2 SVGAGI. The CDR3 loop reads CASSRTYYEQFF. The DNA of the CDR3 is TGTGCCAGCAGTCGGACATACTATGAGCAGTTCTTC.

This rearrangement joins TRBV4-2 to TRBJ2-1, with TRBD2 as a possible D gene (6 bases). The V gene's germline CDR1 is LGHNA and CDR2 YNFKEQ. Trimming removed 0 bases from V and 6 bases from J, with 12 bases in between. The CDR3 contains 15 residues. CDR3 amino acids: CASSQEGTPTNEQFF. The CDR3 DNA sequence: TGTGCCAGCAGCCAAGAGGGGACTCCAACCAATGAGCAGTTCTTC.